The T cell receptor (beta chain) described here comes from a study of identical twins. Broader study findings: Out-of-frame sharing of TCR alpha in monozygotic twins was underestimated by models. Beta clonotypes that were abundant in cord blood contained fewer insertions, a pattern absent from memory repertoires. Excess low generation probability was seen in twin-shared out-of-frame alpha sequences.

Worth noting for this clonotype: Antigen: not known.

With template switching, a universal primer site was added, and the cDNA carried unique molecular identifiers. TCRdb re-called the 5' RACE reads through MiXCR, storing one row per CDR3 protein. Seen here are 1.5 million to 2 million distinct CDR3 sequences, roughly 35% observed once, and the top ten hold 0.25% to 0.3%. CDR1 SGHAT and CDR2 FQNNGV come from the germline V gene. The CDR3 spans 15 residues. The gene calls are TRBV11-2 and TRBJ2-5; 7 nucleotides line up with TRBD2. The DNA end is a closer match to TRBJ2-7, so the J assignment may be wrong. Input material: cord blood. The TCR originated in a newborn girl in good health. This CDR3 reads CASSLARGGPYEQYF. The CDR3 DNA sequence: TGTGCCAGCAGCTTAGCCCGGGGAGGGCCCTACGAGCAGTACTTC.